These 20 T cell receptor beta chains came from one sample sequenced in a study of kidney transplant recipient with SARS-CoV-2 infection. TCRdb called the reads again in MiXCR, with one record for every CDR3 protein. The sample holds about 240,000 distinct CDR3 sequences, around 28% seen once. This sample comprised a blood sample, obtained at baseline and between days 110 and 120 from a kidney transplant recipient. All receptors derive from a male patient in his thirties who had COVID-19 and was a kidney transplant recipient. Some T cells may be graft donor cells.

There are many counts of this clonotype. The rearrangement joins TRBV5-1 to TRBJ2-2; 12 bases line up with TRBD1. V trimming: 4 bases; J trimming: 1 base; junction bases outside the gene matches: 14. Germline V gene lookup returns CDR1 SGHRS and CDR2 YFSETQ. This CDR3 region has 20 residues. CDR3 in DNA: TGCGCCAGCAGCGGTCGACCGGGACAGGGGGCTTGGAGGAACACCGGGGAGCTGTTTTTT. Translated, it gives CASSGRPGQGAWRNTGELFF.

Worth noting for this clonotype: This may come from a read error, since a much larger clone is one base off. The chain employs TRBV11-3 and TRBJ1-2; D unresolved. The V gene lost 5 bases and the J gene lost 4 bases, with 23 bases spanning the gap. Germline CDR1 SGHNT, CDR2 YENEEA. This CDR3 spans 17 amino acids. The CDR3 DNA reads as TGTGCCAGCAGCATGAGCTACGATCTCGGAAAGACCTATGGCTACACCTTC. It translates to CASSMSYDLGKTYGYTF. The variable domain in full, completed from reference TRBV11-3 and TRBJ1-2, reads EAGVVQSPRYKIIEKKQPVAFWCNPISGHNTLYWYLQNLGQGPELLIRYENEEAVDDSQLPKDRFSAERLKGVDSTLKIQPAELGDSAVYLCASSMSYDLGKTYGYTFGSGTRLTVV.

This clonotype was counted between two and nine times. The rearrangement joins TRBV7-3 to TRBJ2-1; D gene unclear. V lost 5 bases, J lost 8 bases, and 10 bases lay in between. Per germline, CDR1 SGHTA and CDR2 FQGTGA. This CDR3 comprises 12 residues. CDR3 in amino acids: CASSPFGYEQFF. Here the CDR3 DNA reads TGTGCCAGCAGCCCGTTTGGGTATGAGCAGTTCTTC.

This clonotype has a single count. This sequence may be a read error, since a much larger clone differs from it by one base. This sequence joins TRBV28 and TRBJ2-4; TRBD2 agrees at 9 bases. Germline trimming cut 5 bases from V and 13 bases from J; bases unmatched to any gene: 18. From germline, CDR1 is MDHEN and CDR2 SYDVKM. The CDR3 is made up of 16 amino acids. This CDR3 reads CASSAPAGGPFREQYF. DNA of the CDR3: TGTGCCAGCAGTGCTCCCGCGGGAGGGCCCTTTAGGGAGCAGTACTTC.

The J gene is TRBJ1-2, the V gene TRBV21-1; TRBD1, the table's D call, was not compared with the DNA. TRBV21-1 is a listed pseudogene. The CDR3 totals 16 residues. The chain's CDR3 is CASSKDRGKGSYGYTF. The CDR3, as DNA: TGTGCCAGCAGCAAAGACAGGGGGAAGGGTAGCTATGGCTACACCTTC.

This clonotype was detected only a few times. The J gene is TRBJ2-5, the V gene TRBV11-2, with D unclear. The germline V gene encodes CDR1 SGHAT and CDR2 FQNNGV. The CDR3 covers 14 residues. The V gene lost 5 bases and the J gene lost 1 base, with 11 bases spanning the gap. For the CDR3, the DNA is TGTGCCAGCAGCCCGGCCGGGTCCCAAGAGACCCAGTACTTC. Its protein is CASSPAGSQETQYF.

CDR3 loop: CASSLPGLAFGEQFF. The CDR3 coding sequence is TGTGCCAGCAGCTTACCGGGACTAGCGTTTGGTGAGCAGTTCTTC. The chain is built from TRBV5-6 and TRBJ2-1; 10 bases fit TRBD2. With V trimmed by 2 bases and J by 9 bases, 8 bases remained unmatched. The germline gives CDR1 SGHDT, CDR2 YYEEEE. The CDR3 loop spans 15 amino acids.

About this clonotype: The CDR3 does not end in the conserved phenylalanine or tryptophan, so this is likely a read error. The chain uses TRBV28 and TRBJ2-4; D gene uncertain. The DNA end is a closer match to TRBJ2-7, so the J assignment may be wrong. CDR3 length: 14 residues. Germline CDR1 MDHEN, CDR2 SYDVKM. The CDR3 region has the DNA TGTGCCAGCAGTCTCGAAGGGTTCAGGAACGAGCAGTACCTC. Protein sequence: CASSLEGFRNEQYL.

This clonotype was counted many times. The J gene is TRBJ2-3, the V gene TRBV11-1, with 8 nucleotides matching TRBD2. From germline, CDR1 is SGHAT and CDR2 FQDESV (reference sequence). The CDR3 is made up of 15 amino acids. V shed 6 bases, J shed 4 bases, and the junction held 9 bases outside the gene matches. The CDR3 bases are TGTGCCAGCAGATTACCGGGAGGGCCAGCAGATACGCAGTATTTT. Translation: CASRLPGGPADTQYF. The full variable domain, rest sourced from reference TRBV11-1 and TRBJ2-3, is EAEVAQSPRYKITEKSQAVAFWCDPISGHATLYWYRQILGQGPELLVQFQDESVVDDSQLPKDRFSAERLKGVDSTLKIQPAELGDSAMYLCASRLPGGPADTQYFGPGTRLTVL.

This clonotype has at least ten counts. CDR3 DNA: TGTGCCAGCAGTGAAACGGAGACAGAATCCTACGAGCAGTACTTC. Translating it yields CASSETETESYEQYF. This sequence joins TRBV6-1 and TRBJ2-7; tentatively, D is TRBD1 (5 bases). V lost 2 bases, J lost 1 base, and 12 bases lay in between. CDR1 is MNHNS, CDR2 SASEGT, per germline. The length of the CDR3 is 15 residues.

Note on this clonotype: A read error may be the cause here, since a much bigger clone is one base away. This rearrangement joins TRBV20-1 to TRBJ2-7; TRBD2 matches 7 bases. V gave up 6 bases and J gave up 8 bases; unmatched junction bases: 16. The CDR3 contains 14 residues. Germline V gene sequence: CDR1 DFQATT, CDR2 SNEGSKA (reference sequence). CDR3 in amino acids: CSARSTAGVYKQYF. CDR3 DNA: TGCAGTGCCCGCTCCACGGCGGGAGTATACAAGCAGTACTTC.

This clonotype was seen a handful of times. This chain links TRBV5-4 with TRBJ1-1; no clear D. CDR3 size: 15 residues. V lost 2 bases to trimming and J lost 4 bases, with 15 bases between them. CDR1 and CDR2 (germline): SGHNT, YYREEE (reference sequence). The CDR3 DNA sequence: TGTGCCAGCAGCTTTCCTCGAGGAGGTGTCACTGAAGCTTTCTTT. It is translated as CASSFPRGGVTEAFF.

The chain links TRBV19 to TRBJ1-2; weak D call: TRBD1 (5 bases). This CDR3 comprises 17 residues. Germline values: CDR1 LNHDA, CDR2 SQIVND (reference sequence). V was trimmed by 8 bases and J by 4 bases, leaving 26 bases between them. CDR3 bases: TGTGCCAGTGGTGCGGGGGTGACAAATCGAAAGGCCTATGGCTACACCTTC. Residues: CASGAGVTNRKAYGYTF.

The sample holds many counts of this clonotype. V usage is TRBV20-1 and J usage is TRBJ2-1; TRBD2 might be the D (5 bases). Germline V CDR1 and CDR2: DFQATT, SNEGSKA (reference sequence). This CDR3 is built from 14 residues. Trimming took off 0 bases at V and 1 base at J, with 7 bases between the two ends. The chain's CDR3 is CSARDLASYNEQFF. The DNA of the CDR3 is TGCAGTGCTAGAGATCTAGCTTCCTACAATGAGCAGTTCTTC.

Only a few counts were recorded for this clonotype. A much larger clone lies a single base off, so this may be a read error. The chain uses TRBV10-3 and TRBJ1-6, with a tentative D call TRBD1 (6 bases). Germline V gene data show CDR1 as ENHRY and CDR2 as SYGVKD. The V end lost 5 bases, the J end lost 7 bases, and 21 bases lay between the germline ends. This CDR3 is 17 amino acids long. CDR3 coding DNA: TGTGCCATCAGTCCACTAGGACAGTTCGCCCCAAATTCACCCCTCCACTTT. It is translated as CAISPLGQFAPNSPLHF.

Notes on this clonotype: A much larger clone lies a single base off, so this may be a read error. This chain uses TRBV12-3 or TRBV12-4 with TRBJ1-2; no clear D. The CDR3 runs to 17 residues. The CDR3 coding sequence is TGTGCCAACAGTGCTGTCGACACAGCAGGAAAGACCTATGGCTACACCTTC. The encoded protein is CANSAVDTAGKTYGYTF.

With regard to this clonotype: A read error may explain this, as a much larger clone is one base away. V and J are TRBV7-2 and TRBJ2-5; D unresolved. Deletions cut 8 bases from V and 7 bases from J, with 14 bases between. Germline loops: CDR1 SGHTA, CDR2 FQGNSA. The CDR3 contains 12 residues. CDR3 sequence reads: CASGTAPRTQYF. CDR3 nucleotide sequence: TGTGCCAGCGGCACCGCCCCCAGGACCCAGTACTTC.

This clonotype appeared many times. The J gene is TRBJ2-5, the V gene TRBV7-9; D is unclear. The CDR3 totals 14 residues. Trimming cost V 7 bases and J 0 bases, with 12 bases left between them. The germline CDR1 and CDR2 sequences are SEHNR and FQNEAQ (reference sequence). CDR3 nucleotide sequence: TGTGCCAGCATGCCTGGTGCCAACCAAGAGACCCAGTACTTC. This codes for CASMPGANQETQYF.

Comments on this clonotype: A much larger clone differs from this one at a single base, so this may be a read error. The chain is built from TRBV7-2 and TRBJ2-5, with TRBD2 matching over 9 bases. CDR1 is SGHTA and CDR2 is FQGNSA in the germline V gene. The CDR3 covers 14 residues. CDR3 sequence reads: CASRKRGEEEAQYF. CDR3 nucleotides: TGTGCCAGCAGGAAGCGGGGGGAGGAAGAGGCCCAGTACTTC.

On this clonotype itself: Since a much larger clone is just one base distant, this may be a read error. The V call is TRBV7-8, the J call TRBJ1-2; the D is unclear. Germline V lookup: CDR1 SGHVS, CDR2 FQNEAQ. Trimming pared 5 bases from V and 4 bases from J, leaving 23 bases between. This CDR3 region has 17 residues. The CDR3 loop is CASSAIMLTRKTYGYTF. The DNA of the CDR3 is TGTGCCAGCAGCGCAATTATGCTTACCCGAAAGACCTATGGCTACACCTTC.